This TCR beta chain was profiled in a study of T-cell memory formation after mild COVID-19. Across the study: TCR clustering was largely donor specific. Study results and limitations: Clones that shrank (day 15 to 85) were balanced CD4/CD8, whereas later expanders leaned CD4+. CD4+ contracting clones were found mainly in CM and EM, and CD8+ ones in EMRA.

Germline lookup yields CDR1 LGHNA and CDR2 YSLEER. The CDR3 spans 15 residues. V was trimmed by 2 bases and J by 4 bases, leaving 12 bases between them. For this clonotype: What it recognizes is unknown.

With constant-segment primers, 5'RACE yielded cDNA libraries of TCR alpha and TCR beta that carried sample barcodes and UMIs. TCRdb reprocessed the 5' RACE reads via MiXCR and lists one record per CDR3 protein. Counted here are fewer than 90,000 distinct CDR3 sequences, approximately 15% occurring once; the ten biggest clones make up 30% to 35%. Source material: PBMCs or a T cell subset sorted from them (not recorded which). This sequence joins TRBV4-3 and TRBJ2-1; possible D gene TRBD2, 6 bases. The receptor's source is an adult woman who had mild COVID-19 (a few samples of this study predate the infection). Cell type and time point are not known. CDR3 sequence: CASSQLKRAYNEQFF. The CDR3 DNA is TGCGCCAGCAGCCAACTAAAGCGGGCGTACAATGAGCAGTTCTTC.